This record concerns one T cell receptor beta chain sequence. Its antigen is not known. Germline V gene data show CDR1 as SGHAT and CDR2 as FQNNGV. The CDR3 has 15 amino acids. Unmatched junction bases numbered 9, after V lost 5 bases and J lost 4 bases. This sample was taken from a study of cytomegalovirus exposure and HLA in healthy donors. General study findings and limits: While the bulk of TCR sequences proved rare, some public TCRs turned up in many donors. Some TCR beta chains (164 of them) were listed as cytomegalovirus-associated.

Using immunoSEQ multiplex PCR, the repertoire was profiled, and TCRdb retains in-frame clones only, with some absent. The repertoire holds about 150,000 clones, with approximately 86% as singletons. The sequence derives from a human donor in good health. This chain joins TRBV11-2 and TRBJ2-7, with 9 nucleotides matching TRBD2. Sequencing input: PBMCs. The CDR3 DNA is TGTGCCAGCAGCCCAGTTATCCTAGCGGGGTACGAGCAGTACTTC. Its protein product is CASSPVILAGYEQYF.